The present T cell receptor beta chain was sequenced within a study of cytomegalovirus exposure and HLA in healthy donors (dated by TCRdb to about 2017). About the study as a whole: In an earlier analysis of several hundred of the donors, roughly 300 Gb of sequence data and 90 million to 120 million unique TCR beta sequences from roughly 180 million T cells were reported. Roughly 300 gigabases of sequencing data and approximately 84 million unique TCR sequences were included in an early release covering roughly 600 HLA-typed donors. Of the roughly 400 genotyped donors, 65% to 90% were placed in the genetic ancestry cluster associated with self-reported Caucasian donors. The study aimed to test whether cataloging public T cell receptors could reveal signatures of past pathogen exposure. Using immunosequencing, the study profiled T cell repertoires from around 670 subjects and related those repertoires to cytomegalovirus serostatus. A separate validation cohort of roughly 130 different subjects was used in addition to the roughly 700-subject first cohort. To predict cytomegalovirus infection status, the study brought together high-throughput TCR immunosequencing, statistical association of individual TCRs with disease status, and machine learning. In a later analysis, previously published TCR beta repertoires from about 670 donors were re-analyzed and high-resolution HLA genotyping was added so that TCR occurrence patterns could be studied. Rather than using new phenotypic data, the later analysis identified candidate immune exposures from TCR beta sequences and from how often those sequences occurred across donors. An earlier analysis of fewer than 700 of the donors applied high-throughput TCR beta sequencing to assess whether each TCR beta V gene segment acted as functional or pseudogenic. Donor age, sex, ethnicity and CMV serostatus were compiled together with the repertoire data. In a later genetic analysis, genome-wide SNP genotypes for about three fifths of the roughly 670 donors were used, and that subset was treated as a discovery cohort. All discovery cohort repertoires had been generated on a single sequencing platform. Class I and class II HLA loci were covered by the typing at four-digit resolution. Typing coverage varied by locus: about 620-630 donors for A, B, C, DRB1 and DQB1; approximately 560 for DQA1; some 610 for DPA1; 450 to 480 for DPB1. Four or five DR-DQ haplotypes were handled as single units for association and clustering, since linkage in the cohort was strong. Across about 370 genotyped donors of the cohort, an average of roughly 250,000 unique TCR beta nucleotide sequences per donor were sequenced, and approximately 17% of those sequences were non-productive.

Here is what the overall study found, with its caveats: Compared with equally common non-associated chains, HLA-associated TCR beta chains in a later analysis were more clonally expanded and had lower generation probabilities. According to a later analysis, most CMV-associated TCR beta chains appeared to be HLA-restricted, and the HLA associations seemed to be driven largely by CMV exposure. A cluster of highly shared sequence variants was judged likely to be a technical artifact of the sequencing pipeline. Cytomegalovirus status was reported to be diagnosed by the classifier with high specificity and sensitivity in both the original and validation cohorts. This cohort had only TCR beta chains sequenced, and the lack of alpha or paired-chain data limited which features could be detected. Sequencing depth was assumed to be roughly uniform across donors in the presence/absence analyses, though that assumption may not hold. Some IMGT-functional V segments, including TRBV6-2 and TRBV6-3, could not be distinguished by the 87-base-pair reads and were therefore excluded. A later genetic analysis associated a missense DCLRE1C variant with V-gene and J-gene trimming of TCR beta chains, and an independent cohort replicated the association. A later analysis reported that several top co-occurrence clusters appeared linked to parvovirus B19, influenza, CMV and Epstein-Barr virus. Correlated functional status among segregating V segments might be attributable to linkage disequilibrium, but an unknown experimental factor could not be ruled out. The study listed 164 TCR beta chains as associated with cytomegalovirus. The authors suggested that the approach could potentially be extended to other disease states and immunological phenotypes. Because HLA typing was missing for some donors at each locus, association tests included only the typed subset. Compared with the roughly 700-donor mean, donors in an Asian-associated ancestry cluster had fewer N-insertions in productive TCRs, according to a later genetic analysis. Across donors, most TCR sequences were observed very rarely, whereas some public TCRs were present in many individuals. The only immune exposure information available for the cohort was CMV serostatus. In an earlier analysis of roughly 500 of the donors, most TCR beta V segments appeared in productive rearrangements about 87% or about 30% of the time, broadly matching IMGT annotations. A further reported finding was that TCR beta sequences accurately predicted the HLA-A and HLA-B alleles for most subjects in the first cohort. Assigning TCR associations to individual alleles was difficult when HLA alleles, especially DR and DQ, strongly co-occurred. In vitro tests confirmed that a few of the cytomegalovirus-associated TCR beta chains recognize cytomegalovirus antigens. Because counts were too low, some 17 rarely observed V segments, including chromosome 9 orphons, were excluded from the earlier analysis of fewer than 650 of the donors. A later analysis found that TCR association rates varied across HLA loci, with DRB1 alleles showing the most associated TCRs and HLA-C alleles the fewest. In a later analysis, around 15,000 TCR beta sequences were associated with specific HLA alleles at a false discovery rate of 0.05.

This clone showed up just once. Its antigen is still unknown. Base qualities are missing; no much larger clone stands one base away. Receptor libraries were prepared by the immunoSEQ multiplex PCR assay. For the multiplex PCR, a mixture combining 60 forward primers for TCR Vbeta segments and 13 reverse primers for TCR Jbeta segments was used. Amplification of the CDR3 region of rearranged TCR beta genes was performed with a multiplex PCR assay on genomic DNA. The amplified TCR beta libraries were sequenced on the Illumina HiSeq System as 87-base-pair reads. In the source study's methods: Across the roughly 700 repertoires, a later analysis counted 60 million to 90 million unique TCR beta chains, some 11 million of which were shared by at least two donors. Raw reads were error-corrected and collapsed into unique sequences with a nearest-neighbor algorithm that merged closely related sequences to remove PCR and sequencing errors. To assign V, D and J gene segments, CDR3 sequences were aligned to IMGT reference sequences. For a sequence to be retained, a match of at least six nucleotides was required to both a V gene segment and a J gene segment. Rearrangements were called productive when the CDR3 lacked stop codons and stayed in frame with V and J; all others were non-productive. Following IMGT convention, CDR3 was defined as the stretch from the second conserved V-encoded cysteine up to the conserved J-encoded phenylalanine. Sequences without an unambiguous match to a single V gene segment were excluded from the earlier analysis of approximately 600 of the donors. An earlier analysis of approximately 590 of the donors classified V segments as functional when productive rearrangements were above 56.7% and as segregating when the standard deviation between donors was above 5%. A statistical classification framework was built to diagnose cytomegalovirus status from the catalog of TCR beta chain sequences. In a later analysis, V and J genes were assigned by comparing TCR nucleotide sequences against IMGT/GENE-DB human TR gene sequences. A later analysis assigned CDR3 sequences and most-parsimonious VDJ recombination scenarios with the TCRdist pipeline. In a later analysis, each TCR beta chain was defined by its CDR3 amino acid sequence together with its V-gene family, and reads without a unique V-gene family were excluded. A later analysis removed several hundred highly shared, low-generation-probability nucleotide sequences to deal with suspected cross-contamination and a sequencing artifact. In a later analysis, a clonal expansion index was calculated for each public chain from normalized within-repertoire ranks of inferred template counts. Generation probabilities in a later analysis came from a VDJ recombination model fitted to out-of-frame rearrangements, and those results were checked against IGoR. Hypergeometric tests were used in a later analysis to score TCR-TCR, TCR-HLA and TCR-CMV co-occurrence, with a repertoire-size bias correction applied to the TCR pairs. To estimate false discovery rates, a later analysis permuted the HLA or CMV assignments 20 times. A later analysis grouped co-occurring TCRs with DBSCAN, adding TCRdist sequence similarity when clustering within HLA-allele-positive subsets. Co-occurrence clustering excluded repertoires with fewer than 30,000 or more than 120,000 public chains, plus five with anomalous nucleotide sharing. The table comes from immuneACCESS by way of TCRdb, which keeps in-frame sequences with V and J called. Part of the clones is missing from these tables; in studies checked, under half for an unresolved V gene and the rest for unknown reasons. That table supplies the V and J calls and clone size; D and trimming were determined from the DNA. Across this sample there are approximately 150,000 clones, with approximately 80% seen only once. The leading ten clones occupy around 14% of the sample.

CDR1 and CDR2, looked up from the germline V gene (reference sequence), are LNHDA and SQIVND. V loses 6 bases, J loses 8 bases, and the germline ends lie 19 bases apart. The CDR3 measures 14 amino acids from cysteine to phenylalanine. Only the CDR3 part of the read is kept: 42 bases, read in frame from the first base. The cohort consisted of 600 to 700 healthy bone marrow donors. Cohort members were all nominally healthy when sampled, although unrecorded immune exposures were likely present. The donor was CMV seronegative and was included in the group of over 300 seronegative cohort members. Every donor gave a peripheral blood sample, and the peripheral blood mononuclear cells from that sample were used for TCR beta sequencing. Genomic DNA extraction from the blood cell samples was performed with the Qiagen DNeasy Blood Extraction Kit.

The chain employs TRBV19 and TRBJ1-2; a tentative D call is TRBD1 (6 bases match). This receptor was taken from a woman aged 35 to 49 in good health and CMV-seronegative. Sequencing was done on a sample of PBMCs. The sequenced DNA: TGTGCCAGTAGCGGGGGCGGGGGAGTCGACGGCTACACCTTC. Translation gives CASSGGGGVDGYTF.